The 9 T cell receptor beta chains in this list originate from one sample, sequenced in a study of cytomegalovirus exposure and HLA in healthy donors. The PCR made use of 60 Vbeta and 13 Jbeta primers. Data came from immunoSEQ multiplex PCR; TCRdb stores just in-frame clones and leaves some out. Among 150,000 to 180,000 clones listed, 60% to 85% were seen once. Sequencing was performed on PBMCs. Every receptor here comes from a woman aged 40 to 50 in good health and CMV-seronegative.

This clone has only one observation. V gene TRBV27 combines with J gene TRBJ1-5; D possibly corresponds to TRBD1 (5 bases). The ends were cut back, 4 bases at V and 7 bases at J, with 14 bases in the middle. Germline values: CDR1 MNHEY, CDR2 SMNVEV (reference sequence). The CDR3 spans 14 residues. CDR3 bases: TGTGCCAGCAGTTGGCAGGGCGGTAGGCAGCCCCAGCATTTT. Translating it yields CASSWQGGRQPQHF.

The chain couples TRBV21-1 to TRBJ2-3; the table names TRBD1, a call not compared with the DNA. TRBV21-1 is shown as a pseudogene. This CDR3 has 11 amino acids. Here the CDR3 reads CASLTGGAMNF. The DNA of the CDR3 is TGTGCCAGCTTGACAGGGGGCGCAATGAATTTT.

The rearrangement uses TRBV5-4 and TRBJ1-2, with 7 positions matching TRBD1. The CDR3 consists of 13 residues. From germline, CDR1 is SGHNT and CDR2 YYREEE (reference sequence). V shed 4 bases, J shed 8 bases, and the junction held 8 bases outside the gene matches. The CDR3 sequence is CASSPGTVYGYTF. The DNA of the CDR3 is TGTGCCAGCAGCCCCGGGACAGTTTACGGCTACACCTTC.

CDR3 residues: CASNFGGGLIYGYTF. Written as DNA, the CDR3 is TGTGCCAGCAATTTTGGCGGGGGATTAATCTATGGCTACACCTTC. The genes are TRBV2 and TRBJ1-2; weak D call: TRBD1 (5 bases). V shed 7 bases and J shed 4 bases, with 19 bases lying between them. The CDR3 length is 15 residues. Germline CDR1 SNHLY, CDR2 FYNNEI.

CDR3 nucleotides: TGTGCCAGCAGTTACGTTCCAGCGGAGTACAATGAGCAGTTCTTC. It encodes CASSYVPAEYNEQFF. The chain couples TRBV6-5 to TRBJ2-1; D perhaps matches TRBD2 (5 bases). This CDR3 contains 15 residues. Germline CDR1 and CDR2: MNHEY and SVGAGI. V shed 2 bases and J shed 4 bases, with 12 bases lying between them.

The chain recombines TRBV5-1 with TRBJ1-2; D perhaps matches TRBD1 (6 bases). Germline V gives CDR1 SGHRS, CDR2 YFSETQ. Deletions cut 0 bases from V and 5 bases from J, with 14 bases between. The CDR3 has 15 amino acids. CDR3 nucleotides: TGCGCCAGCAGCTTGGAGCCAGGGGCGAGTTATGGCTACACCTTC. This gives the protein CASSLEPGASYGYTF.

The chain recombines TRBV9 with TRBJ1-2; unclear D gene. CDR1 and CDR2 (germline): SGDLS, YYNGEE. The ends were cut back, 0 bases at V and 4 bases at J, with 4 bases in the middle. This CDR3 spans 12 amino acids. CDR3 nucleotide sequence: TGTGCCAGCAGCGTAGATAGCTATGGCTACACCTTC. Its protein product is CASSVDSYGYTF.

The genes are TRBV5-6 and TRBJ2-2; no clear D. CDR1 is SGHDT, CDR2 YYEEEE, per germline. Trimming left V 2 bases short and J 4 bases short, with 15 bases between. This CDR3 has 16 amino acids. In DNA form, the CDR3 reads TGTGCCAGCAGCTTACCACAAGAGACTCTCACCGGGGAGCTGTTTTTT. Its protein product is CASSLPQETLTGELFF.

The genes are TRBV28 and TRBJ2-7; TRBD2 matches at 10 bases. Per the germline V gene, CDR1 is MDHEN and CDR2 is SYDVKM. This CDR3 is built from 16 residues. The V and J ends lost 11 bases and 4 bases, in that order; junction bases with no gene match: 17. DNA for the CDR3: TGTGCCGTTGCCCGTCCCTATGCTAGCGGGGGATACGAGCAGTACTTC. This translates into CAVARPYASGGYEQYF.